Relative to its sample, the clone carrying this T cell receptor beta chain is medium-sized. TCRdb independently ran MiXCR on the PCR reads; one entry per CDR3 protein. The sample carries about 36,000 distinct CDR3 sequences, less than 20% recorded once. This record comes from a study of molecular identifiers for immune sequencing clone quantification. The germline CDR1 and CDR2 sequences are SEHNR and FQNEAQ (reference sequence). There are 14 residues in the CDR3. Germline trimming cut 4 bases from V and 2 bases from J; bases unmatched to any gene: 5. The TCR originated in a human donor in good health. Some libraries in this study had Jurkat cell RNA spiked in. This sequence joins TRBV7-9 and TRBJ2-7; 7 bases are a match to TRBD1. Sample: naive CD8+ T cells from blood, with Jurkat cell RNA spiked in. The subset here: FACS-sorted CD8+CD4-CCR7+CD45RA+ naive T cells. The CDR3 loop reads CASSSRDRAYEQYF. CDR3 coding DNA: TGTGCCAGCAGCTCAAGAGACAGGGCCTACGAGCAGTACTTC.